The T cell receptor beta chain described here comes from a study of cytomegalovirus exposure and HLA in healthy donors. The PCR contained 60 Vbeta and 13 Jbeta primers. Sequencing used immunoSEQ multiplex PCR; TCRdb keeps in-frame clones, though not all of them. The repertoire has roughly 150,000 clones, about two thirds of them found once; the top ten carry approximately 2.1%. The CDR3 length is 16 residues. CDR1 is SGHNT and CDR2 is YYREEE in the germline V gene (reference sequence). V was trimmed by 0 bases and J by 1 base, leaving 11 bases between them. This sequence originates from a man aged 35 to 55 in good health and CMV-seronegative. V is TRBV5-4 and J is TRBJ2-4; weak D call: TRBD2 (6 bases). Input material: PBMCs. CDR3 DNA sequence: TGTGCCAGCAGCTTGGGGCAGGGACTGGCCAAAAACATTCAGTACTTC. Amino acids: CASSLGQGLAKNIQYF.